The T cell receptor (beta chain) described here comes from a study of long-term antiretroviral therapy in people with HIV. Points from the study as a whole: ART adherence, viral resistance and therapy changes were undocumented.

Researchers report immunoSEQ v3.0 was run at survey level. For every sample, sequencing targeted roughly 40,000-55,000 T-cell genomes. Method: immunoSEQ multiplex PCR; TCRdb's copy keeps in-frame clones and lacks some. This table holds 15,000 to 20,000 clones, 75% to 85% found once. In regard to this clone: Its antigen is unknown.

This CDR3 has 16 residues. CDR1 is MNHGY and CDR2 is SAAAGT in the germline V gene. V trimming: 3 bases; J trimming: 5 bases; junction bases outside the gene matches: 10. The starting material was unsorted PBMCs, obtained at the start of antiretroviral therapy. The TCR sequence derives from a man aged 30 to 39 with HIV. The chain recombines TRBV6-8 with TRBJ2-5; TRBD2 aligns across 9 bases. The DNA for the CDR3 is TGTGCCAGCAGTTATTGTGGCGGGGGGGCACTGGAGACCCAGTACTTC. Its translation: CASSYCGGGALETQYF.